The TCR beta chain under discussion was sequenced for a study of shared clonotypes between healthy human individuals. Study overall: The study drew on a couple of women and three men aged 18 to 49 as donors. The study, taken as a whole, reports: Naive CD4 clonotype sharing across several donors was 4% to 5%.

Trimming stripped 5 bases from V and 5 bases from J, with 21 bases between. This CDR3 contains 16 residues. Germline values: CDR1 MDHEN, CDR2 SYDVKM. Note on this clone: Its antigen is not identified.

Negatively enriched CD4+ T cells were divided by CD45RA into naive and memory. The authors' processing: Junction-only sequences without quality scores came from ImmunoSEQ, so filtering differed. Method: immunoSEQ multiplex PCR; TCRdb's copy keeps in-frame clones and lacks some. The V and J calls and the clone size are those of that table, but D and trimming were determined from the DNA. The sample includes 2 million to 2.5 million clones, 90% to 96% of them seen just once. Sample: naive CD4+ T cells sorted from blood. Subset reported: CD45RA+ positively selected. The TCR originated in a man younger than 35 in good health. The chain is built from TRBV28 and TRBJ2-5; D not certain. The CDR3 nucleotides read TGTGCCAGCAGTCTCTCCGCCCACAGTAATGATGAGACCCAGTACTTC. Protein product: CASSLSAHSNDETQYF.